This entry features one T cell receptor (beta chain) sequence. No cognate antigen has been identified for it. No qualities accompany the bases; no much larger clone lies one base away. The data derive from a study of CD8+ T cells in alopecia areata (dated by TCRdb to the late 2010s). Broadly, across the study: High-throughput TCRbeta sequencing was used to examine T cell clonal expansion in alopecia areata in both the C3H/HeJ mouse model and human patients. Human TCRbeta sequencing covered scalp tissue and sorted CD4+ and CD8+ peripheral blood T cells from patchy and totalis/universalis alopecia areata patients and healthy controls. Clonality in the scalp was compared among normal scalp (n=4), patchy alopecia areata scalp (n=8), and alopecia totalis/universalis scalp (n=8). RNA was extracted with the PAXgene miRNA kit for fixed scalp, the miRNeasy kit for PBMCs, and the RNeasy kit for mouse skin. immunoSEQ multiplex PCR using 35 Vbeta forward primers and 13 Jbeta reverse primers was used to amplify TCRbeta CDR3 regions.

Peripheral blood and lesional scalp punch biopsies were obtained from patients with alopecia areata. After PBMCs were isolated by density centrifugation and stained for CD3, CD4 and CD8, a FACSAria was used to sort CD4+ and CD8+ T cells. Alopecia areata patients who were not treated were recruited through a multicenter biomarker study. In roughly five patients from the biomarker study, the blood CD8+ T cells went through an additional sort into NKG2D-low and NKG2D-high fractions. Libraries were prepared through the immunoSEQ multiplex PCR assay. RNA was extracted from all samples and reverse transcribed into cDNA as template for TCR sequencing. SuperScript III was used for first-strand cDNA synthesis, primed with a 2:1 mix of oligo-dT and random hexamers. A synthetic immune receptor repertoire was used to assess amplification bias, and residual bias was removed computationally. Per the authors' processing: After raw reads were preprocessed to remove errors, the CDR3 was defined following IMGT conventions as running from the conserved cysteine to phenylalanine. Clonality was calculated as 1 minus Shannon entropy normalized by log2 of the number of productive unique TCRs. Scalp TCRbeta sequences were cross-referenced with sorted blood CD4 and CD8 repertoires so that the CD4 or CD8 identity of scalp clones could be inferred. TCRdb mirrors the immuneACCESS table, restricted to in-frame sequences. Some clones are absent from its copies; in checked studies, under half trace to an unresolved V gene, and the reason for the others is unknown. V, J and clone size were drawn from that table, and D and trimming were deduced from the DNA. The sample data list 98,000 or so clones, and 58% of these were observed just once. More than 20% of the sample is in the top ten clones.

On the study overall, not on this receptor specifically: Unlike mouse skin, where gammadelta T cells dominate, normal human skin contains resident alphabeta T cells that get sequenced too, which complicates analysis of the scalp TCR repertoire. Compared with normal scalp, lesional scalp had higher clonality and more expanded CD8+ clones, particularly in alopecia totalis/universalis, a pattern that suggests antigenic drive. TCR sequences shared between patients were less clear than in mice, possibly partly because of HLA diversity in the patient population.

From a lookup of the germline V gene (reference sequence), CDR1 and CDR2 are MNHEY and SMNVEV. At the junction V is shortened by 6 bases and J by 2 bases, with 11 bases in between. Measured from the cysteine to the phenylalanine, the CDR3 is 14 residues long. CDR3 DNA is the only sequence kept; it has 42 bases, read in frame from the first base. The chain uses TRBV27 and TRBJ1-5; possibly the D gene is TRBD1, per 5 matching bases. The origin of this receptor is a human donor with alopecia areata. Source material: NKG2D-low CD8+ T cells sorted from blood. The label giving this sample's cell subset or site can be read as: sorted CD8+ NKG2D-low blood T cells. The CDR3 sequence is CASRSGFGNQPQHF. The nucleotide sequence is TGTGCCAGCAGGTCAGGGTTTGGCAATCAGCCCCAGCATTTT.